The 32 T cell receptor beta chains below were found in one sample sequenced in a study of human T cells and chemical hapten exposure. The time point denotes: patch test 2, 6 weeks after DPC sensitization. Treatment denoted: therapeutic diphenylcyclopropenone sensitization with weekly scalp DPC. Each CDR3 protein is one row after TCRdb ran MiXCR on the RACE reads. This table has under 100,000 distinct CDR3 sequences, about a tenth appearing once. The sequencing here drew on whole blood, taken in connection with sensitization to the hapten diphenylcyclopropenone (DPC). The receptors stem from a woman aged 25-40 years with alopecia areata. Some clones in this sample may be carry-over from other donors' samples.

This clonotype was seen repeatedly, ten times or more. The genes are TRBV4-1 and TRBJ1-6, with unresolved D. The germline gives CDR1 MGHRA, CDR2 YSYEKL. Trimming stripped 1 base from V and 7 bases from J, with 2 bases between. The CDR3 totals 12 residues. In DNA form, the CDR3 reads TGCGCCAGCAGCCAAGGGAATTCACCCCTCCACTTT. Translated, it gives CASSQGNSPLHF.

This clonotype was counted ten times or more. The chain is built from TRBV29-1 and TRBJ2-1, with unresolved D. The V gene lost 0 bases and the J gene lost 4 bases, with 7 bases spanning the gap. Germline V CDR1 and CDR2: SQVTM, ANQGSEA. The CDR3 is 13 residues long. As DNA, the CDR3 is TGCAGCGTTGAAGATCGAGGTTACAATGAGCAGTTCTTC. Translation gives CSVEDRGYNEQFF.

The table lists this clonotype with many counts. The chain carries TRBV6-5 and TRBJ1-6; 9 bases fit TRBD1. The CDR3 runs to 15 residues. Germline V gene data show CDR1 as MNHEY and CDR2 as SVGAGI. V was clipped by 2 bases and J by 9 bases; unmatched bases: 5. The CDR3 sequence is CASSYTPDRGSPLHF. CDR3 sequence (DNA): TGTGCCAGCAGTTACACCCCGGACAGGGGTTCACCCCTCCACTTT.

This clonotype was found many times. The chain links TRBV4-3 to TRBJ1-1; D is undetermined. Germline CDR1 LGHNA, CDR2 YSLEER. Between the trimmed V and J ends, which lost 1 base and 0 bases, there was a span of 9 bases. This CDR3 spans 15 amino acids. DNA of the CDR3: TGCGCCAGCAGCCAAGTCACGGGCATGAACACTGAAGCTTTCTTT. Protein product: CASSQVTGMNTEAFF.

In this sample, this clonotype turned up many times. The CDR3 here is CASMDVEETQYF. Written as DNA, the CDR3 is TGTGCCAGCATGGACGTCGAGGAGACCCAGTACTTC. The chain has TRBV27 and TRBJ2-5; D is unresolved. V was trimmed by 7 bases and J by 5 bases, leaving 11 bases between them. This CDR3 is built from 12 residues. Germline loops: CDR1 MNHEY, CDR2 SMNVEV (reference sequence).

This clonotype was counted ten times or more. V gene TRBV20-1 combines with J gene TRBJ2-5; 9 bases match TRBD2. This CDR3 region has 16 residues. CDR1 and CDR2 from the germline V gene are DFQATT and SNEGSKA (reference sequence). The trim removed 2 bases at V and 4 bases at J, leaving 11 bases unmatched. As DNA, the CDR3 is TGCAGTGCTAGACCCCGGAAGCGGGGGGCCTCAGAGACCCAGTACTTC. Its protein product is CSARPRKRGASETQYF.

This clonotype was observed at least ten times. The chain has TRBV13 and TRBJ1-2; 8 nucleotides match TRBD1. With 4 bases clipped from V and 4 bases from J, the junction kept 8 bases outside the gene matches. The CDR3 is made up of 15 amino acids. CDR1 is PRHDT and CDR2 is FYEKMQ in the germline V gene (reference sequence). The CDR3 protein is CASSSPTGATYGYTF. The CDR3 DNA follows: TGTGCCAGCAGCTCGCCGACAGGGGCAACCTATGGCTACACCTTC.

This clonotype has more than one count but fewer than ten. The rearrangement links TRBV12-5 to TRBJ2-5; D perhaps matches TRBD2 (6 bases). Trimming cost V 1 base and J 2 bases, with 8 bases left between them. From germline, CDR1 is LGHNT and CDR2 FRNRAP. This CDR3 contains 14 residues. CDR3 sequence reads: CASGLGREQETQYF. For the CDR3, the DNA is TGTGCTAGTGGTTTGGGTCGGGAGCAAGAGACCCAGTACTTC.

Ten or more counts support this clonotype. The genes are TRBV19 and TRBJ2-5; D not resolved. The germline gives CDR1 LNHDA, CDR2 SQIVND (reference sequence). This CDR3 is 13 amino acids long. Trimming pared 3 bases from V and 5 bases from J, leaving 10 bases between. Here the CDR3 DNA reads TGTGCCAGTAGTATTGCTCTCCGCGAGACCCAGTACTTC. It specifies CASSIALRETQYF.

This clonotype was seen ten or more times. The V call is TRBV11-2, the J call TRBJ2-5; maybe TRBD2 (5 bases). The CDR3 contains 15 residues. With 5 bases removed from V and 4 bases from J, the gap between germline ends came to 17 bases. Per germline, CDR1 SGHAT and CDR2 FQNNGV. CDR3 sequence reads: CASSPGSSGVETQYF. The CDR3 bases are TGTGCCAGCAGCCCGGGGAGCTCCGGCGTAGAGACCCAGTACTTC.

V usage is TRBV6-6 and J usage is TRBJ2-2; the D gene is possibly TRBD1 (6 bases). Germline V gene data show CDR1 as MNHNY and CDR2 as SVGAGI (reference sequence). This CDR3 spans 15 amino acids. Between the trimmed V and J ends, which lost 5 bases and 8 bases, there was a span of 18 bases. The CDR3 here is CASSPLGGDKGELFF. The CDR3 DNA sequence: TGTGCCAGCAGTCCCCTCGGTGGGGACAAGGGGGAGCTGTTTTTT.

Written as DNA, the CDR3 is TGCGCCAGCAAAGTCGAGGATACGCAGTATTTT. Translation: CASKVEDTQYF. The rearrangement links TRBV5-1 to TRBJ2-3, with D unclear. The germline CDR1 and CDR2 sequences are SGHRS and YFSETQ. Trimming removed 6 bases at V and 6 bases at J, with 8 bases between. CDR3 length: 11 residues. The variable domain in full, completed from reference TRBV5-1 and TRBJ2-3, reads KAGVTQTPRYLIKTRGQQVTLSCSPISGHRSVSWYQQTPGQGLQFLFEYFSETQRNKGNFPGRFSGRQFSNSRSEMNVSTLELGDSALYLCASKVEDTQYFGPGTRLTVL.

The V and J genes are TRBV29-1 and TRBJ1-2, with unresolved D. The germline V and J ends were trimmed by 3 bases and 8 bases, with 19 bases remaining between them. CDR1 SQVTM and CDR2 ANQGSEA come from the germline V gene. This CDR3 region has 14 residues. CDR3 residues: CSVEPGWAAWGYTF. CDR3 sequence (DNA): TGCAGCGTTGAGCCTGGATGGGCAGCATGGGGCTACACCTTC.

In this sample, this clonotype turned up many times. The chain couples TRBV6-6 to TRBJ1-1, with 11 positions matching TRBD1. V lost 6 bases and J lost 3; bases outside the gene matches: 6. Germline lookup yields CDR1 MNHNY and CDR2 SVGAGI (reference sequence). The CDR3 runs to 15 residues. CDR3 DNA sequence: TGTGCCAGCAGCCCTAGGACAGGGGGCCACACTGAAGCTTTCTTT. Its protein product is CASSPRTGGHTEAFF.

The chain combines TRBV20-1 with TRBJ1-5; 8 bases align to TRBD1. Germline V gene lookup returns CDR1 DFQATT and CDR2 SNEGSKA (reference sequence). Trimming took 3 bases from V and 6 from J; bases not matched to a gene: 4. The CDR3 is 13 residues long. CDR3 amino acids: CSASFQGAQPQHF. The CDR3 DNA reads as TGCAGTGCTAGTTTCCAGGGGGCTCAGCCCCAGCATTTT.

Many counts were recorded for this clonotype. The chain recombines TRBV12-3 or TRBV12-4 with TRBJ2-1; D not certain. This CDR3 is 12 amino acids long. Trimming cost V 7 bases and J 6 bases, with 10 bases left between them. In nucleotides, the CDR3 is TGTGCCAGCATCGCCGCGCCCAATGAGCAGTTCTTC. Protein sequence: CASIAAPNEQFF.

This clonotype was counted at least ten times. The chain combines TRBV28 with TRBJ1-1; D may be TRBD1 (5 bases). Per the germline V gene, CDR1 is MDHEN and CDR2 is SYDVKM. The CDR3 totals 13 residues. Trimming shortened V by 7 bases and J by 3 bases, and 12 bases separated the two germline ends. In nucleotides, the CDR3 is TGTGCCAGCATGGGGGGTGTTTACACTGAAGCTTTCTTT. Protein sequence: CASMGGVYTEAFF. Full variable domain (rest looked up from reference TRBV28 and TRBJ1-1): DVKVTQSSRYLVKRTGEKVFLECVQDMDHENMFWYRQDPGLGLRLIYFSYDVKMKEKGDIPEGYSVSREKKERFSLILESASTNQTSMYLCASMGGVYTEAFFGQGTRLTVV.

This clonotype has at least ten counts. J is TRBJ1-1 and V is TRBV7-9; D ambiguous. V gave up 0 bases and J gave up 11 bases, with 10 bases separating them. Per germline, CDR1 SEHNR and CDR2 FQNEAQ (reference sequence). This CDR3 region has 12 residues. CDR3 sequence (DNA): TGTGCCAGCAGCTTAGCCGAGGGTTCCGCTTTCTTT. Protein sequence: CASSLAEGSAFF.

This clonotype was seen at least ten times. The J gene is TRBJ2-1, the V gene TRBV7-2; TRBD2 aligns across 10 bases. The CDR3 has 15 residues. Germline lookup yields CDR1 SGHTA and CDR2 FQGNSA. The V gene end was trimmed by 5 bases and the J gene end by 6 bases; junction bases not matched to a gene: 7. CDR3 residues: CASSLQSSGSNEQFF. For the CDR3, the DNA is TGTGCCAGCAGCCTCCAGTCTAGCGGGAGCAATGAGCAGTTCTTC. Looking up the rest from reference TRBV7-2 and TRBJ2-1 gives the full variable domain: GAGVSQSPSNKVTEKGKDVELRCDPISGHTALYWYRQSLGQGLEFLIYFQGNSAPDKSGLPSDRFSAERTGGSVSTLTIQRTQQEDSAVYLCASSLQSSGSNEQFFGPGTRLTVL.

The chain employs TRBV10-3 and TRBJ1-1, with TRBD1 matching over 7 bases. V gave up 6 bases and J gave up 5 bases; unmatched junction bases: 3. The V gene's germline CDR1 is ENHRY and CDR2 SYGVKD. This CDR3 has 12 amino acids. CDR3 sequence reads: CAIRSRGTEAFF. The CDR3 nucleotides are TGTGCCATCAGATCCAGGGGGACTGAAGCTTTCTTT.

The V and J genes are TRBV9 and TRBJ1-1; D not resolved. Trimming left V 3 bases short and J 3 bases short, with 9 bases between. From germline, CDR1 is SGDLS and CDR2 YYNGEE. This CDR3 spans 13 amino acids. CDR3 sequence reads: CASSASPYTEAFF. The CDR3 region has the DNA TGTGCCAGCAGCGCGAGCCCCTACACTGAAGCTTTCTTT.

As for this clonotype: This may arise from a read error, as a much more abundant clone is one base away. The V gene is TRBV12-3 or TRBV12-4, the J gene TRBJ1-1; D gene ambiguous. The CDR3 loop spans 13 amino acids. Deletions cut 6 bases from V and 7 bases from J, with 15 bases between. The CDR3 region is CASSNEGACEAFF. CDR3 nucleotide sequence: TGTGCCAGCAGCAACGAGGGCGCCTGTGAAGCTTTCTTT.

CDR3 loop: CASSQDLGQRPLHF. DNA for the CDR3: TGTGCCAGCAGCCAAGATTTAGGACAACGACCCCTCCACTTT. This chain connects TRBV14 to TRBJ1-6, with a weak D call TRBD1 (5 bases). The CDR3 runs to 14 residues. The V gene lost 0 bases and the J gene lost 12 bases, with 12 bases spanning the gap. Germline CDR1 SGHDN, CDR2 FVKESK.

Ten or more counts support this clonotype. The chain combines TRBV29-1 with TRBJ2-3; no clear D gene. The CDR3 is 13 amino acids. Germline V gene lookup returns CDR1 SQVTM and CDR2 ANQGSEA. Trimming stripped 3 bases from V and 0 bases from J, with 7 bases between. The CDR3 nucleotides read TGCAGCGTTGAGTGGACGAGCACAGATACGCAGTATTTT. Translating gives CSVEWTSTDTQYF.

The CDR3 bases are TGTGCCAGCAGCCGCATGGCCAGCACAGATACGCAGTATTTT. Encoded protein: CASSRMASTDTQYF. The chain employs TRBV12-3 or TRBV12-4 and TRBJ2-3; D unresolved. Trimming cost V 6 bases and J 0 bases, with 10 bases left between them. This CDR3 comprises 14 residues.

The chain employs TRBV28 and TRBJ2-7, with 10 bases lining up with TRBD2. CDR3 length: 16 residues. From germline, CDR1 is MDHEN and CDR2 SYDVKM. Trimming at V came to 5 bases and at J to 0 bases, leaving 7 bases not matched to a gene. In DNA, the CDR3 is TGTGCCAGCAGTCCCCTGGGACTAGCGAGCTCCTACGAGCAGTACTTC. Encoded protein: CASSPLGLASSYEQYF.

This clonotype was found a few times. The chain is built from TRBV28 and TRBJ2-7, with TRBD1 matching 8 bases. The CDR3 has 12 residues. The germline gives CDR1 MDHEN, CDR2 SYDVKM. The ends lost 6 bases at V and 5 bases at J; junction bases unmatched: 3. DNA for the CDR3: TGTGCCAGCAGCATCAGGGGGCACGAGCAGTACTTC. This sequence encodes CASSIRGHEQYF.

Turning to this clonotype: A read error may be the cause here, since a much bigger clone is one base away. The chain recombines TRBV29-1 with TRBJ1-4; TRBD1 is a possible D gene (5 bases). The CDR3 is 14 amino acids. Trimming stripped 6 bases from V and 7 bases from J, with 18 bases between. Germline CDR1 and CDR2: SQVTM and ANQGSEA. For the CDR3, the DNA is TGCAGCGTACTGATTGGGGGGAGCTCTGAAAAACTGTTTTTT. Protein sequence: CSVLIGGSSEKLFF.

Many counts were recorded for this clonotype. The genes are TRBV7-8 and TRBJ1-5; 9 bases line up with TRBD1. With V trimmed by 2 bases and J by 4 bases, 12 bases remained unmatched. Germline lookup yields CDR1 SGHVS and CDR2 FQNEAQ. The length of the CDR3 is 18 residues. For the CDR3, the DNA is TGTGCCAGCAGCTTATTTCCTTCCGGGACAGGGAGGAATCAGCCCCAGCATTTT. It encodes CASSLFPSGTGRNQPQHF.

This clonotype was counted many times. The gene calls are TRBV29-1 and TRBJ2-7; D remains ambiguous. The CDR3 runs to 12 residues. The V gene lost 4 bases and the J gene lost 6 bases, with 13 bases spanning the gap. The germline V gene has CDR1 SQVTM and CDR2 ANQGSEA. The CDR3 DNA sequence: TGCAGCGTTGTGGGTTTACCGGGCGAGCAGTACTTC. Translating it yields CSVVGLPGEQYF.

In its sample, this clonotype was seen many times. This rearrangement joins TRBV7-9 to TRBJ2-2; 13 bases line up with TRBD2. The germline V gene encodes CDR1 SEHNR and CDR2 FQNEAQ (reference sequence). There are 15 residues in the CDR3. V shed 5 bases and J 4 bases; nucleotides not matched to a gene: 1. The CDR3, as DNA: TGTGCCAGCAGCCGGACTAGCGGGGGCACCGGGGAGCTGTTTTTT. Protein: CASSRTSGGTGELFF.

Ten or more counts support this clonotype. J is TRBJ2-4 and V is TRBV29-1; D might be TRBD1 or TRBD2, each matching 6 bases. CDR1 is SQVTM and CDR2 is ANQGSEA in the germline V gene. V lost 6 bases to trimming and J lost 7 bases, with 16 bases between them. This CDR3 region has 13 residues. The CDR3 sequence: CSVLKTGGNIQYF. For the CDR3, the DNA is TGCAGCGTACTCAAGACAGGAGGGAACATTCAGTACTTC.